The 30 T cell receptor beta chains below come from one sample, sequenced in a study of shared clonotypes between healthy human individuals. Produced via immunoSEQ multiplex PCR; TCRdb's table is partial and in-frame only. The table includes around 2,100,000 clones, approximately 95% detected once. Positively selected for CCR7, the CD45RO-negative cells used as naive CD8 cells excluded terminally differentiated effector memory CD45RA+ cells. Sequencing was performed on naive CD8+ T cells sorted from blood. The receptors derive from a man younger than 30 in good health.

The rearrangement uses TRBV13 and TRBJ2-7; D tentatively fits TRBD1 or TRBD2 (5 bases each). This CDR3 has 16 amino acids. Trimming took off 2 bases at V and 0 bases at J, with 14 bases between the two ends. The V gene's germline CDR1 is PRHDT and CDR2 FYEKMQ (reference sequence). The CDR3 DNA reads TGTGCCAGCAGCTTAACGTTTCTTGGGGGCTCCTACGAGCAGTACTTC. Its translation: CASSLTFLGGSYEQYF.

This clone was seen once. J is TRBJ2-4 and V is TRBV19; D gene unclear. Germline CDR1 reads LNHDA; CDR2 reads SQIVND (reference sequence). Between the trimmed V and J ends, which lost 6 bases and 0 bases, there was a span of 15 bases. This CDR3 is built from 16 residues. The CDR3 is CASSIKPSLAKNIQYF. In nucleotides, the CDR3 is TGTGCCAGTAGCATTAAGCCCAGCTTAGCCAAAAACATTCAGTACTTC.

V and J are TRBV2 and TRBJ2-7; D is unclear. The CDR3 is 13 residues long. The V gene lost 1 base and the J gene lost 5 bases, with 9 bases spanning the gap. Germline-derived CDR1 and CDR2 are SNHLY and FYNNEI. The chain's CDR3 is CASSEGHWDEQYF. The CDR3 DNA reads as TGTGCCAGCAGTGAAGGGCACTGGGACGAGCAGTACTTC.

The chain links TRBV9 to TRBJ1-5, with 9 nucleotides matching TRBD1. Germline CDR1 reads SGDLS; CDR2 reads YYNGEE. The CDR3 has 16 residues. V was clipped by 3 bases and J by 4 bases; unmatched bases: 8. This chain's CDR3 is CASSEPGQGLNQPQHF. The CDR3, as DNA: TGTGCCAGCAGCGAACCGGGACAGGGTCTAAATCAGCCCCAGCATTTT.

The V gene is TRBV14, the J gene TRBJ2-2; D gene uncertain. The germline V and J ends were trimmed by 3 bases and 2 bases, with 7 bases remaining between them. CDR3 size: 14 residues. The germline gives CDR1 SGHDN, CDR2 FVKESK. DNA for the CDR3: TGTGCCAGCAGCCAGACCGTTAACACCGGGGAGCTGTTTTTT. It yields the protein CASSQTVNTGELFF.

The chain carries TRBV28 and TRBJ2-3; 12 bases line up with TRBD2. Trimming at V came to 6 bases and at J to 4 bases, leaving 14 bases not matched to a gene. The length of the CDR3 is 18 residues. CDR1 MDHEN and CDR2 SYDVKM come from the germline V gene. The CDR3 sequence: CASRTHLAGGPLPDTQYF. CDR3 nucleotide sequence: TGTGCCAGCAGGACCCACCTAGCGGGGGGGCCTTTGCCAGATACGCAGTATTTT.

The chain carries TRBV30 and TRBJ1-1; D remains unclear. Germline V gives CDR1 GTSNPN, CDR2 SVGIG (reference sequence). Trimming took off 4 bases at V and 3 bases at J, with 21 bases between the two ends. This CDR3 is 16 amino acids long. This CDR3 is CAWITPRADQHTEAFF. The CDR3 DNA sequence: TGTGCCTGGATCACGCCCCGGGCAGATCAACACACTGAAGCTTTCTTT.

In regard to this clone: Within the sample, other DNA sequences also encode this same CDR3. The rearrangement joins TRBV7-9 to TRBJ2-7; D remains unclear. The CDR3 contains 12 residues. From germline, CDR1 is SEHNR and CDR2 FQNEAQ (reference sequence). V gave up 3 bases and J gave up 4 bases, with 7 bases separating them. In DNA form, the CDR3 reads TGTGCCAGCAGCTTTGGTTCGTACGAGCAGTACTTC. Its translation: CASSFGSYEQYF.

In regard to this clone: The sample carries other DNA sequences with the same CDR3. The chain recombines TRBV9 with TRBJ1-1, with a possible D match to TRBD1 (5 bases). Deletions cut 3 bases from V and 1 base from J, with 7 bases between. Germline V CDR1 and CDR2: SGDLS, YYNGEE. The CDR3 has 13 residues. CDR3 in DNA: TGTGCCAGCAGCGCCACAGGGAACACTGAAGCTTTCTTT. Its protein is CASSATGNTEAFF.

This chain connects TRBV9 to TRBJ2-3, with 7 bases aligning to TRBD2. After removal of 2 bases from V and 7 bases from J, the junction contained 10 bases not matched to a gene. The germline V gene encodes CDR1 SGDLS and CDR2 YYNGEE. CDR3 length: 15 amino acids. In DNA, the CDR3 is TGTGCCAGCAGCGTGGAATGGGGGGGAATGAATACGCAGTATTTT. This gives the protein CASSVEWGGMNTQYF.

J is TRBJ1-5 and V is TRBV30, with 7 bases fitting TRBD1. The CDR3 runs to 14 residues. The V segment lost 5 bases and the J segment 9 bases; nucleotides outside the gene matches: 13. From germline, CDR1 is GTSNPN and CDR2 SVGIG (reference sequence). The CDR3 bases are TGTGCCTGGGAGTCAGGGGGTATTGGTCGGCCCCAGCATTTT. This gives the protein CAWESGGIGRPQHF.

As to this clone: This specimen includes other DNA sequences encoding the same CDR3. This chain uses TRBV5-6 with TRBJ2-7; D unclear. Germline V gene data show CDR1 as SGHDT and CDR2 as YYEEEE. The CDR3 runs 12 residues. V was cut by 4 bases and J by 4 bases, with 9 bases left in between. This CDR3 is CASSAPSYEQYF. CDR3 nucleotides: TGTGCCAGCAGCGCCCCATCATACGAGCAGTACTTC. Using reference TRBV5-6 and TRBJ2-7 for the parts outside the CDR3, the full variable domain is DAGVTQSPTHLIKTRGQQVTLRCSPKSGHDTVSWYQQALGQGPQFIFQYYEEEERQRGNFPDRFSGHQFPNYSSELNVNALLLGDSALYLCASSAPSYEQYFGPGTRLTVT.

J is TRBJ2-2 and V is TRBV11-2; D is ambiguous. This CDR3 comprises 17 residues. Trimming shortened V by 3 bases and J by 5 bases, and 19 bases separated the two germline ends. Looked up from germline, CDR1 is SGHAT and CDR2 is FQNNGV. In nucleotides, the CDR3 is TGTGCCAGCAGCTTGATAGTCGTGGCGTGGGGTACCGGGGAGCTGTTTTTT. Amino acids: CASSLIVVAWGTGELFF.

The chain couples TRBV30 to TRBJ1-2; tentative D call: TRBD1 (5 bases). The CDR3 is 10 amino acids. The germline V gene has CDR1 GTSNPN and CDR2 SVGIG (reference sequence). V lost 5 bases, J lost 8 bases, and 9 bases lay in between. Here the CDR3 reads CAWAGHGYTF. As DNA, the CDR3 is TGTGCCTGGGCAGGGCACGGCTACACCTTC.

The table lists this clone with a count of one. V usage is TRBV19 and J usage is TRBJ2-7; 7 bases align to TRBD2. The CDR3 has 15 amino acids. CDR1 and CDR2 from the germline V gene are LNHDA and SQIVND (reference sequence). J was trimmed by 3 bases and V by 3 bases; bases with no gene match: 8. CDR3 protein: CASSIRDYLNYEQYF. The CDR3 DNA is TGTGCCAGTAGTATCCGGGACTATCTGAACTACGAGCAGTACTTC.

The CDR3 sequence is CASSDLSEKLFF. The CDR3 nucleotides read TGTGCCAGCAGTGACCTATCTGAAAAACTGTTTTTT. V is TRBV6-4 and J is TRBJ1-4; D uncertain. Trimming stripped 2 bases from V and 7 bases from J, with 5 bases between. The CDR3 consists of 12 residues. Germline-derived CDR1 and CDR2 are MRHNA and SNTAGT.

J is TRBJ1-6 and V is TRBV27; possible D gene TRBD1, 6 bases. Germline V gene data show CDR1 as MNHEY and CDR2 as SMNVEV (reference sequence). The CDR3 sequence is 14 residues long. Trimming cost V 3 bases and J 14 bases, with 17 bases left between them. CDR3 protein: CASSFSPGDLSLHF. The CDR3 DNA is TGTGCCAGCAGTTTTTCCCCAGGGGATTTATCCCTCCACTTT.

The genes are TRBV29-1 and TRBJ1-2, with D hard to call. The germline V and J ends were trimmed by 1 base and 4 bases, with 7 bases remaining between them. This CDR3 region has 12 residues. Germline V gives CDR1 SQVTM, CDR2 ANQGSEA. The CDR3 reads CSVEVVLYGYTF. The DNA of the CDR3 is TGCAGCGTTGAAGTGGTACTCTATGGCTACACCTTC.

In DNA, the CDR3 is TGTGCCAGCAGTTACTTCCAGGGGGCTCTTTACGAGCAGTACTTC. Translating it yields CASSYFQGALYEQYF. This rearrangement joins TRBV6-5 to TRBJ2-7; 8 nucleotides align to TRBD1. Germline V lookup: CDR1 MNHEY, CDR2 SVGAGI. Trimming took 1 base from V and 4 from J; bases not matched to a gene: 6. This CDR3 comprises 15 residues.

The V gene is TRBV10-3, the J gene TRBJ2-7, with 7 bases that match TRBD1. CDR3 size: 13 residues. V shed 8 bases and J 0 bases; nucleotides not matched to a gene: 4. The germline gives CDR1 ENHRY, CDR2 SYGVKD. In DNA, the CDR3 is TGTGCCATCTGGGCAGGGGGCTCCTACGAGCAGTACTTC. This gives the protein CAIWAGGSYEQYF.

The rearrangement uses TRBV9 and TRBJ2-1, with no clear D. Trimming removed 3 bases from V and 4 bases from J, with 5 bases in between. Germline loops: CDR1 SGDLS, CDR2 YYNGEE. This CDR3 has 12 residues. In DNA form, the CDR3 reads TGTGCCAGCAGCGGACAATACAATGAGCAGTTCTTC. It specifies CASSGQYNEQFF.

Remarks on this clone: Other nucleotide sequences from this sample produce the same CDR3. The CDR3 bases are TGTGCCAGCAGTTACTCTCTAGCGGGGGGGGCAGATACGCAGTATTTT. Protein product: CASSYSLAGGADTQYF. The chain recombines TRBV6-5 with TRBJ2-3; 12 positions agree with TRBD2. This CDR3 region has 16 residues. Germline trimming cut 0 bases from V and 4 bases from J; bases unmatched to any gene: 2. Germline V lookup: CDR1 MNHEY, CDR2 SVGAGI.

V gene TRBV5-6 combines with J gene TRBJ2-7; TRBD2 matches 12 bases. The CDR3 has 15 residues. Germline-derived CDR1 and CDR2 are SGHDT and YYEEEE. The trim removed 4 bases at V and 6 bases at J, leaving 8 bases unmatched. This chain's CDR3 is CASSPTSGRMSEQYF. As DNA, the CDR3 is TGTGCCAGCAGCCCAACTAGCGGGAGGATGAGCGAGCAGTACTTC. The variable domain in full, with the rest retrieved from reference TRBV5-6 and TRBJ2-7, is DAGVTQSPTHLIKTRGQQVTLRCSPKSGHDTVSWYQQALGQGPQFIFQYYEEEERQRGNFPDRFSGHQFPNYSSELNVNALLLGDSALYLCASSPTSGRMSEQYFGPGTRLTVT.

This clone was seen a few times. The V gene is TRBV30, the J gene TRBJ1-2, with 7 bases lining up with TRBD1. The junction had 16 bases not matched to a gene; V was cut back by 0 bases and J by 6 bases. This CDR3 has 17 residues. Germline-derived CDR1 and CDR2 are GTSNPN and SVGIG (reference sequence). The CDR3 DNA is TGTGCCTGGAGTGTAGGGATAGGGACAGAGGGCTCGGATGGCTACACCTTC. Translated: CAWSVGIGTEGSDGYTF.

J is TRBJ1-1 and V is TRBV29-1; D might be TRBD1 (5 bases). This CDR3 is built from 15 residues. CDR1 and CDR2 from the germline V gene are SQVTM and ANQGSEA. V lost 6 bases and J lost 1, with 18 bases in between. The DNA of the CDR3 is TGCAGCGTCGGTCCCGTAGGGGTCCCGAACACTGAAGCTTTCTTT. Translated, it gives CSVGPVGVPNTEAFF. Combining the CDR3 with reference TRBV29-1 and TRBJ1-1 gives the whole variable domain SAVISQKPSRDICQRGTSLTIQCQVDSQVTMMFWYRQQPGQSLTLIATANQGSEATYESGFVIDKFPISRPNLTFSTLTVSNMSPEDSSIYLCSVGPVGVPNTEAFFGQGTRLTVV.

This chain links TRBV2 with TRBJ2-7; D might be TRBD2 (6 bases). This CDR3 has 15 residues. Germline CDR1 is SNHLY and CDR2 is FYNNEI. The V gene lost 2 bases and the J gene lost 4 bases, with 15 bases spanning the gap. CDR3 in DNA: TGTGCCAGCAGTGAACCGGGACTCCAGCCGTACGAGCAGTACTTC. It codes for CASSEPGLQPYEQYF. Looking up the rest from reference TRBV2 and TRBJ2-7 gives the full variable domain: EPEVTQTPSHQVTQMGQEVILRCVPISNHLYFYWYRQILGQKVEFLVSFYNNEISEKSEIFDDQFSVERPDGSNFTLKIRSTKLEDSAMYFCASSEPGLQPYEQYFGPGTRLTVT.

This rearrangement joins TRBV7-2 to TRBJ1-2; 10 bases are a match to TRBD1. The trim removed 0 bases at V and 0 bases at J, leaving 7 bases unmatched. The CDR3 is made up of 18 amino acids. Germline V gene lookup returns CDR1 SGHTA and CDR2 FQGNSA. The CDR3 region is CASSLAGQGLGPNYGYTF. The CDR3 bases are TGTGCCAGCAGCTTAGCGGGACAGGGGTTGGGACCTAACTATGGCTACACCTTC. The whole variable domain, filled in from reference TRBV7-2 and TRBJ1-2, reads GAGVSQSPSNKVTEKGKDVELRCDPISGHTALYWYRQSLGQGLEFLIYFQGNSAPDKSGLPSDRFSAERTGGSVSTLTIQRTQQEDSAVYLCASSLAGQGLGPNYGYTFGSGTRLTVV.

This clone was recorded once. The chain recombines TRBV2 with TRBJ2-2, with 8 bases that match TRBD1. The CDR3 is 15 amino acids. Germline V gives CDR1 SNHLY, CDR2 FYNNEI. DNA for the CDR3: TGTGCGACCCTCCGGGACAGGCCTAACACCGGGGAGCTGTTTTTT. Protein product: CATLRDRPNTGELFF.

As concerns this clone: Other DNA sequences of this sample code for an identical CDR3. V usage is TRBV28 and J usage is TRBJ1-1; 10 nucleotides agree with TRBD1. V shed 6 bases and J 5 bases; nucleotides not matched to a gene: 6. This CDR3 is built from 14 residues. CDR1 MDHEN and CDR2 SYDVKM come from the germline V gene. Here the CDR3 reads CASSPGQGGTEAFF. Here the CDR3 DNA reads TGTGCCAGCAGCCCCGGACAGGGGGGGACTGAAGCTTTCTTT. Drawing the rest from reference TRBV28 and TRBJ1-1, the complete variable domain is DVKVTQSSRYLVKRTGEKVFLECVQDMDHENMFWYRQDPGLGLRLIYFSYDVKMKEKGDIPEGYSVSREKKERFSLILESASTNQTSMYLCASSPGQGGTEAFFGQGTRLTVV.

J is TRBJ2-7 and V is TRBV2; 9 nucleotides line up with TRBD1. Germline assignment: CDR1 SNHLY and CDR2 FYNNEI. CDR3 length: 14 residues. Losses at the gene ends were 11 bases for V and 1 base for J; bases not matched to a gene: 9. The CDR3 spells CAHSSGTGSYEQYF. CDR3 nucleotide sequence: TGTGCCCACTCATCCGGGACAGGGTCCTACGAGCAGTACTTC. The full variable domain, rest sourced from reference TRBV2 and TRBJ2-7, is EPEVTQTPSHQVTQMGQEVILRCVPISNHLYFYWYRQILGQKVEFLVSFYNNEISEKSEIFDDQFSVERPDGSNFTLKIRSTKLEDSAMYFCAHSSGTGSYEQYFGPGTRLTVT.